This T cell receptor (beta chain) is from a study of blood T cell repertoires in COVID-19. Looking at the study overall: There were acute and convalescent COVID-19 samples, and they came from the United States, Italy and Spain. T cells, B-cell-depleted T cells, or PBMCs provided the cDNA or gDNA that served as material.

CDR1 and CDR2 (germline): SGHTS, YDEGEE. Germline trimming cut 4 bases from V and 4 bases from J; bases unmatched to any gene: 11. The CDR3 length is 18 residues. Measured with immunoSEQ multiplex PCR; TCRdb has only the in-frame clones, and not every one. The sample shows around 75,000 clones, around nine tenths of them seen only once. The clonotype comes from a man aged 55-75 years with acute or convalescent COVID-19. Sequencing was carried out using peripheral blood. The rearrangement uses TRBV5-8 and TRBJ2-2, with 12 bases matching TRBD2. The CDR3 DNA reads TGTGCCAGCAGCGAGGGACTAGCGGGCGCTATACTCACCGGGGAGCTGTTTTTT. The encoded protein is CASSEGLAGAILTGELFF.